The 4 T cell receptor beta chains given below trace back to one sample, sequenced in a study of tumor-infiltrating lymphocytes in localized non-small cell lung cancer. TCRdb's table, derived via immunoSEQ multiplex PCR, lists solely in-frame clones and lacks some. This table holds about 12,000 clones, approximately 84% found once. Sequenced sample: lung tumor tissue. The receptor set was obtained from a human donor with non-small cell lung cancer.

The V and J genes are TRBV5-4 and TRBJ2-3; D is perhaps TRBD2 (6 bases). This CDR3 contains 15 residues. V was cut by 4 bases and J by 1 base, with 13 bases left in between. Germline CDR1 SGHNT, CDR2 YYREEE (reference sequence). The CDR3 is CASSPRVAGTDTQYF. DNA for the CDR3: TGTGCCAGCAGCCCGCGCGTAGCGGGCACAGATACGCAGTATTTT.

V usage is TRBV5-1 and J usage is TRBJ2-6; D remains unclear. Per the germline V gene, CDR1 is SGHRS and CDR2 is YFSETQ. CDR3 length: 14 amino acids. The germline V and J ends were trimmed by 0 bases and 1 base, with 2 bases remaining between them. The CDR3 is CASSLGSGANVLTF. In nucleotides, the CDR3 is TGCGCCAGCAGCTTGGGGTCTGGGGCCAACGTCCTGACTTTC.

V gene TRBV29-1 combines with J gene TRBJ2-1; D is unresolved. Germline CDR1 reads SQVTM; CDR2 reads ANQGSEA. V dropped 7 bases and J dropped 3 bases, with 7 bases sitting between them. The CDR3 is 11 residues long. The CDR3 is CSAPNYNEQFF. In DNA, the CDR3 is TGCAGCGCCCCGAACTACAATGAGCAGTTCTTC.

This chain uses TRBV2 with TRBJ2-2; tentatively, D is TRBD2 (6 bases). CDR1 SNHLY and CDR2 FYNNEI come from the germline V gene. This CDR3 has 19 amino acids. The V end lost 7 bases, the J end lost 2 bases, and 26 bases lay between the germline ends. CDR3: CASTLELATDQYNTGELFF. Here the CDR3 DNA reads TGTGCCAGCACCTTAGAGCTAGCGACCGACCAATATAACACCGGGGAGCTGTTTTTT.